A selection of T cell receptor beta chains follows, all from one sample in a study of shared clonotypes between healthy human individuals. Data came from immunoSEQ multiplex PCR; TCRdb stores just in-frame clones and leaves some out. The data show around 2,000,000 clones, roughly 94% seen once. The sequencing sample was made of naive CD8+ T cells sorted from blood. These receptors were obtained from a man younger than 30 in good health. CDR3s include the opening cysteine and the closing phenylalanine or tryptophan. The D gene is left open where the match is weak. Not all rows give a size; the values are once, few, many and, for expanded clones, a class.

abundance	v_gene	d_gene	j_gene	CDR3aa	CDR3nt
once	TRBV7-9	-	TRBJ2-5	CASSPPGEFETQYF	TGTGCCAGCAGCCCACCGGGGGAATTCGAGACCCAGTACTTC
-	TRBV7-9	-	TRBJ1-6	CASSLTNSPLHF	TGTGCCAGCAGCTTAACGAATTCACCCCTCCACTTT
-	TRBV27	-	TRBJ2-3	CASNFPADTQYF	TGTGCCAGCAATTTCCCGGCAGATACGCAGTATTTT
-	TRBV5-1	-	TRBJ2-5	CASSAPGLETQYF	TGCGCCAGCAGTGCCCCGGGCCTGGAGACCCAGTACTTC
-	TRBV30	-	TRBJ1-3	CAWIPGNTIYF	TGTGCCTGGATCCCGGGGAACACCATATATTTT
-	TRBV7-8	-	TRBJ2-7	CASSLDTGVVFYEQYF	TGTGCCAGCAGCTTAGATACGGGGGTAGTATTCTACGAGCAGTACTTC
once	TRBV4-1	-	TRBJ2-7	CASSQLVSSSYEQYF	TGCGCCAGCAGCCAGCTAGTGAGCAGCTCCTACGAGCAGTACTTC
once	TRBV9	-	TRBJ2-2	CASSVGVFANTGELFF	TGTGCCAGCAGCGTAGGCGTCTTCGCGAACACCGGGGAGCTGTTTTTT
-	TRBV13	-	TRBJ2-3	CASSSGAGDTQYF	TGTGCCAGCAGCTCCGGGGCCGGGGATACGCAGTATTTT
-	TRBV2	-	TRBJ1-2	CASSVGEGYGYTF	TGTGCCAGCAGTGTTGGGGAGGGGTATGGCTACACCTTC
-	TRBV4-2	TRBD2	TRBJ2-1	CASSLLGLAGYLFF	TGTGCCAGCAGCCTCCTGGGACTAGCGGGGTACCTGTTCTTC
-	TRBV9	-	TRBJ2-4	CASSVGVENIQYF	TGTGCCAGCAGCGTAGGTGTGGAAAACATTCAGTACTTC
-	TRBV28	-	TRBJ2-3	CASSLDTLSTDTQYF	TGTGCCAGCAGTTTAGACACCCTTAGCACAGATACGCAGTATTTT
-	TRBV4-1	-	TRBJ1-1	CASSPRSQGFTEAFF	TGCGCCAGCAGCCCGCGAAGCCAGGGATTCACTGAAGCTTTCTTT
-	TRBV30	-	TRBJ2-7	CAWSIRDNSYEQYF	TGTGCCTGGAGCATCAGGGATAACTCCTACGAGCAGTACTTC
once	TRBV9	TRBD2	TRBJ2-7	CASSPGTSGSLSYEQYF	TGTGCCAGCAGCCCCGGGACTAGCGGGAGTCTCTCCTACGAGCAGTACTTC
-	TRBV2	TRBD2	TRBJ2-1	CASDGASGITYEQFF	TGTGCCAGCGACGGGGCTAGCGGGATTACCTATGAGCAGTTCTTC
-	TRBV15	TRBD2	TRBJ2-7	CATSVAGGSEQYF	TGTGCCACCAGCGTAGCGGGAGGTAGCGAGCAGTACTTC
-	TRBV13	TRBD1	TRBJ1-2	CASSPGTGGFGYTF	TGTGCCAGCAGCCCCGGGACAGGGGGATTTGGCTACACCTTC
-	TRBV5-1	TRBD2	TRBJ2-7	CASSLGTSGVSYEQYF	TGCGCCAGCAGCTTGGGTACTAGCGGGGTCTCCTACGAGCAGTACTTC
-	TRBV5-4	-	TRBJ2-7	CASSFLGSSYEQYF	TGTGCCAGCAGCTTTTTAGGCAGCTCCTACGAGCAGTACTTC
-	TRBV5-1	-	TRBJ2-7	CASSFGVSYEQYF	TGCGCCAGCAGCTTTGGGGTCTCCTACGAGCAGTACTTC
-	TRBV6-5	-	TRBJ1-1	CASSHWTANTEAFF	TGTGCCAGCAGCCACTGGACAGCTAACACTGAAGCTTTCTTT
-	TRBV30	-	TRBJ2-1	CAWSVQGNEQFF	TGTGCCTGGAGTGTACAAGGGAATGAGCAGTTCTTC
-	TRBV19	-	TRBJ2-7	CASSIKFAYEQYF	TGTGCCAGTAGTATTAAATTCGCATACGAGCAGTACTTC
-	TRBV27	TRBD1	TRBJ2-2	CASSLLSRTGTGELFF	TGTGCCAGCAGTTTATTATCTAGGACAGGCACCGGGGAGCTGTTTTTT
-	TRBV7-9	TRBD1	TRBJ1-2	CASSGTGVNYGYTF	TGTGCCAGCAGCGGAACAGGGGTTAACTATGGCTACACCTTC
-	TRBV6-6	-	TRBJ1-5	CASSSGQFNQPQHF	TGTGCCAGCAGTTCCGGACAGTTCAATCAGCCCCAGCATTTT
-	TRBV7-8	-	TRBJ1-1	CASSLLRVNTEAFF	TGTGCCAGCAGCCTCCTGCGGGTGAACACTGAAGCTTTCTTT
-	TRBV4-1	-	TRBJ2-1	CASSQIASSYNEQFF	TGCGCCAGCAGCCAGATAGCGAGCTCCTACAATGAGCAGTTCTTC
-	TRBV9	TRBD1	TRBJ2-3	CASSVAMTGSTDTQYF	TGTGCCAGCAGCGTAGCTATGACAGGGTCCACAGATACGCAGTATTTT
-	TRBV5-1	TRBD1	TRBJ1-2	CASSSDREVLSYTF	TGCGCCAGCAGCTCGGACAGGGAGGTCTTGAGCTACACCTTC
-	TRBV5-1	TRBD1	TRBJ1-1	CASSLRQGALNTEAFF	TGCGCCAGCAGCTTGAGGCAGGGGGCTTTGAACACTGAAGCTTTCTTT
-	TRBV30	-	TRBJ2-7	CAWSVLAVRYEQYF	TGTGCCTGGAGTGTACTGGCAGTCAGGTACGAGCAGTACTTC
-	TRBV28	-	TRBJ2-7	CASSLTASYEQYF	TGTGCCAGCAGTTTAACAGCCTCCTACGAGCAGTACTTC
-	TRBV2	-	TRBJ1-1	CASSEGRGNTEAFF	TGTGCCAGCAGTGAGGGGAGAGGGAACACTGAAGCTTTCTTT
-	TRBV7-9	TRBD2	TRBJ2-7	CASSDSTSGNEQYF	TGTGCCAGCAGCGACTCCACTAGCGGGAACGAGCAGTACTTC
-	TRBV6-5	-	TRBJ2-7	CASSYEGGPYEQYF	TGTGCCAGCAGTTACGAGGGGGGTCCTTACGAGCAGTACTTC
-	TRBV2	-	TRBJ1-6	CASSESEGVNSPLHF	TGTGCCAGCAGTGAATCAGAAGGGGTAAATTCACCCCTCCACTTT
-	TRBV5-6	TRBD1	TRBJ1-2	CASSLSSTGYLYGYTF	TGTGCCAGCAGCTTGTCTTCGACAGGGTACCTCTATGGCTACACCTTC
-	TRBV10-3	-	TRBJ1-3	CAISESGSGNTIYF	TGTGCCATCAGTGAGTCGGGTTCTGGAAACACCATATATTTT
-	TRBV7-2	TRBD2	TRBJ2-1	CASSFQAGGGNEQFF	TGTGCCAGCAGCTTCCAAGCGGGAGGGGGCAATGAGCAGTTCTTC
few	TRBV18	-	TRBJ2-7	CASSQGSAPNEQYF	TGTGCCAGCTCCCAAGGGTCCGCGCCCAACGAGCAGTACTTC
-	TRBV5-6	TRBD1	TRBJ1-5	CASSKDRGHGQSSNQPQHF	TGTGCCAGCAGTAAGGACAGGGGCCACGGGCAGTCGTCCAATCAGCCCCAGCATTTT
once	TRBV19	-	TRBJ1-2	CASSPGYYGYTF	TGTGCCAGTAGTCCGGGATACTATGGCTACACCTTC
-	TRBV11-2	-	TRBJ2-7	CASSLSHLAAGEDEQYF	TGTGCCAGCAGCTTAAGCCACCTCGCGGCAGGGGAAGACGAGCAGTACTTC
-	TRBV30	TRBD1	TRBJ1-6	CAWTLGQGNSPLHF	TGTGCCTGGACCCTCGGACAGGGAAATTCACCCCTCCACTTT
-	TRBV13	-	TRBJ1-1	CASSPQQGMPTEAFF	TGTGCCAGCAGCCCGCAACAGGGTATGCCCACTGAAGCTTTCTTT
-	TRBV10-1	-	TRBJ2-3	CATMGGYTDTQYF	TGCGCCACCATGGGGGGCTACACAGATACGCAGTATTTT
-	TRBV5-8	-	TRBJ2-3	CASSLVRAYGGVGTDTQYF	TGTGCCAGCAGCTTGGTCCGGGCTTACGGGGGCGTCGGCACAGATACGCAGTATTTT